A single TCR beta chain is shown here with its context. Antigen specificity is unknown. The CDR3 is 15 amino acids. Trimming left V 8 bases short and J 9 bases short, with 20 bases between. CDR1 and CDR2 from the germline V gene are MNHNS and SASEGT. This entry is derived from a study of blood T cells in healthy people across ages. Overall study results and limits: Unknown donor CMV status possibly confounded expanded clonotype changes. Older age went with lower TCR beta diversity per million T cells, in a roughly linear way.

The authors ran a second PCR of roughly 7 to 11 cycles using a sample-barcoded 5' primer and a J-beta primer mix. TCRdb processed the 5' RACE reads anew with MiXCR; each CDR3 protein has one entry. The profile shows approximately 1.5 million distinct CDR3 sequences, about 31% of them singletons. The sequence derives from a woman aged 25 to 39 in good health. Sequences were obtained from blood. The chain has TRBV6-1 and TRBJ1-6; possibly TRBD1 for D (5 bases). The CDR3 DNA reads TGTGCCAGCTATCTATGGGGGGAGACTCGTTCACCCCTCCACTTT. This sequence encodes CASYLWGETRSPLHF.